The entry that follows covers one T cell receptor beta chain sequence. TCR beta sequencing was performed on blood CD8+ and CD4+ T cells. CDR3 size: 16 residues. The V and J ends lost 0 bases and 5 bases respectively, with 13 bases between them. Germline lookup yields CDR1 KGHDR and CDR2 SFDVKD. The sample originates from a study of CD8 T cells in Susac syndrome. When the RNA was reverse transcribed, random hexamers were used with an input of about 0.5 to 1 ug. Amplification of TCR beta CDR3 by immunoSEQ multiplex PCR spanned 54 Vbeta and 13 Jbeta. TCRdb called the immunoSEQ multiplex PCR reads again in MiXCR, with one record for every CDR3 protein. This sample has about 120,000 distinct CDR3 sequences, with around 94% found just once.

The sequence came from a human donor with Susac syndrome. The sequenced sample consisted of CD8+ T cells from PBMCs. V usage is TRBV24-1 and J usage is TRBJ2-1; TRBD2 is a possible D gene (7 bases). This chain's CDR3 is CATSDLSGGPDNEQFF. The CDR3, as DNA: TGTGCCACCAGTGATTTGTCCGGGGGGCCAGACAATGAGCAGTTCTTC.